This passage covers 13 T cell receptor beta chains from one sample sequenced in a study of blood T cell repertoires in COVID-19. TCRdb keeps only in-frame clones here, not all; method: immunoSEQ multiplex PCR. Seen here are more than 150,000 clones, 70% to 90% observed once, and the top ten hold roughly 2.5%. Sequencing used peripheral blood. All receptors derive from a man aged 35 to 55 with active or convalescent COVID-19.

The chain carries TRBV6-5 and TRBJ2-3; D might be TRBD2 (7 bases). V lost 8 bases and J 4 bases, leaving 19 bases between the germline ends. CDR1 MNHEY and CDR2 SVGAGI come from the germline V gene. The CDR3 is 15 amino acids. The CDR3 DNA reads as TGTGCCAGCCGGATGGGGGGGGCTAACTCAGATACGCAGTATTTT. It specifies CASRMGGANSDTQYF.

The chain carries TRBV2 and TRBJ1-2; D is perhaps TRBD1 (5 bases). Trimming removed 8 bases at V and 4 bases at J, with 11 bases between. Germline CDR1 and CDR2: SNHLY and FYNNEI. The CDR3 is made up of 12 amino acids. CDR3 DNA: TGTGCCAGCGGGGGGTTCGGCTATGGCTACACCTTC. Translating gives CASGGFGYGYTF.

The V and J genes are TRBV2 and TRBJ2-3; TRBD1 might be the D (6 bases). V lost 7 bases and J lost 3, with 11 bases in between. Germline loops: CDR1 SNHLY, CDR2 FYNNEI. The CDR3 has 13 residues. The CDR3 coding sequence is TGTGCCAGCAACTACAGGGATACAGATACGCAGTATTTT. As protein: CASNYRDTDTQYF.

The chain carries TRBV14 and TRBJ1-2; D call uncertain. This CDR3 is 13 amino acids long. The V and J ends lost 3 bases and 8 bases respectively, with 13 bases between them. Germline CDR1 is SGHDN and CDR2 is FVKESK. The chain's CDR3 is CASSHDLRQGYTF. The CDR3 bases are TGTGCCAGCAGCCACGATCTCCGACAAGGCTACACCTTC.

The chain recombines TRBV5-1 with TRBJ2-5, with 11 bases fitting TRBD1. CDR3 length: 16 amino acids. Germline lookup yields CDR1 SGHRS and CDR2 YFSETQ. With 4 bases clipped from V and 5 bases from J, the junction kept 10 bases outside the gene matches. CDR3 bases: TGCGCCAGCAGCCCTCGGGACAGGGGGGCGGATGAGACCCAGTACTTC. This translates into CASSPRDRGADETQYF.

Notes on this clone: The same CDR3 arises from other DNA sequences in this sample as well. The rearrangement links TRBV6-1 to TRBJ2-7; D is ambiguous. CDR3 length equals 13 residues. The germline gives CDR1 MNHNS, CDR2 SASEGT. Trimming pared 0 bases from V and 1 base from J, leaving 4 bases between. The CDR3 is CASSEARSYEQYF. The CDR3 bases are TGTGCCAGCAGTGAAGCGAGATCCTACGAGCAGTACTTC.

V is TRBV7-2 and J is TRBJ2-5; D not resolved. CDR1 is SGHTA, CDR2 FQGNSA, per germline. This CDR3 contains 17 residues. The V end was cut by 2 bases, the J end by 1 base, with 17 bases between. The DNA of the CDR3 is TGTGCCAGCAGCTTATTCGCGAGTGCTAGGTCCCAAGAGACCCAGTACTTC. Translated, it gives CASSLFASARSQETQYF.

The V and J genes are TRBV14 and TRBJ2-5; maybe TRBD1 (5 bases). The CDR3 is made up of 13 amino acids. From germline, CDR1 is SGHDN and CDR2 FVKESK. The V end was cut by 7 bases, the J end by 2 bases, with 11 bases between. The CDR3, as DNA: TGTGCCAGCAAAGGGGTACTACAAGAGACCCAGTACTTC. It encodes CASKGVLQETQYF.

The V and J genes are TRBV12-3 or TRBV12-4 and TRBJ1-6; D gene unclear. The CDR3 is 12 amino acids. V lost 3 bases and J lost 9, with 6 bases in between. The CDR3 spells CASSFAGSPLHF. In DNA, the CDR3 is TGTGCCAGCAGTTTCGCAGGTTCACCCCTCCACTTT.

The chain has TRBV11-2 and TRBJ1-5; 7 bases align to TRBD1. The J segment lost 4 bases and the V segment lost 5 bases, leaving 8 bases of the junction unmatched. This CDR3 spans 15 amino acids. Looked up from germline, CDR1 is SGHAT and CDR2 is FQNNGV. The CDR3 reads CASSTNRGTNQPQHF. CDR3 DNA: TGTGCCAGCAGCACTAACAGGGGAACAAATCAGCCCCAGCATTTT.

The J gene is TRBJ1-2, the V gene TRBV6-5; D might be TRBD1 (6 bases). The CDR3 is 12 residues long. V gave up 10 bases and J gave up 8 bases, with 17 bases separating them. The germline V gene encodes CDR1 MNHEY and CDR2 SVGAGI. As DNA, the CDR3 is TGTGCCACCCGATCGGGGGGCAGGGGCTACACCTTC. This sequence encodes CATRSGGRGYTF.

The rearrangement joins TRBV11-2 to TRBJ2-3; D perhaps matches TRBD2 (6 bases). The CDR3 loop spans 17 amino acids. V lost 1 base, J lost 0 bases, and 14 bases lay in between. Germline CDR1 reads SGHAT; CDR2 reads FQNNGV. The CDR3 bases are TGTGCCAGCAGCTTAGGGAAGACGGGGGTTAGCACAGATACGCAGTATTTT. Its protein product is CASSLGKTGVSTDTQYF.

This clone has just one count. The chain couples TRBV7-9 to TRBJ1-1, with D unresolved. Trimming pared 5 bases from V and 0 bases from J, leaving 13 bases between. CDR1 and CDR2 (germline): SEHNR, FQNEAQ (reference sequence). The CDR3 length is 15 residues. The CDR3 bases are TGTGCCAGCAGCCAAACCGGGATCATGAACACTGAAGCTTTCTTT. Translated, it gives CASSQTGIMNTEAFF.